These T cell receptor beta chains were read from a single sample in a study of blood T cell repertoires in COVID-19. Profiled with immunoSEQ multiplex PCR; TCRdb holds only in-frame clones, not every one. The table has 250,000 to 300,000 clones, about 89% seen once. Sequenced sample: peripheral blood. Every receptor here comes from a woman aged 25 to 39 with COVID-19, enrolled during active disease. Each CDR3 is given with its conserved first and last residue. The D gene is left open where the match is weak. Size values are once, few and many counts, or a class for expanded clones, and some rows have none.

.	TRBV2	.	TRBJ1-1	TGTGCCAGCAGTGACCGGGGGACTGAAGCTTTCTTT	CASSDRGTEAFF
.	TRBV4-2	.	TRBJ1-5	TGTGCCAGCAGCCAAGATACGGGGGCCCAGCATTTT	CASSQDTGAQHF
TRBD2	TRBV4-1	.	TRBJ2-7	TGCGCCAGCAGCCAAGACGGGACTAGCGGGACATACGAGCAGTACTTC	CASSQDGTSGTYEQYF
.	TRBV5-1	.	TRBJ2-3	TGCGCCAGCAGCTTGATACCGGGAGACAGCACAGATACGCAGTATTTT	CASSLIPGDSTDTQYF
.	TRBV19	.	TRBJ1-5	TGTGCCAGTAGACGCGGGCCCAGGGCTCTACAGGGAAGGGACAATCAGCCCCAGCATTTT	CASRRGPRALQGRDNQPQHF
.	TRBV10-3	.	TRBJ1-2	TGTGCCATCAGTGAGTTGGAGGGCCTGGGCTATGGCTACACCTTC	CAISELEGLGYGYTF
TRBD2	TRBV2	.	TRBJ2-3	TGTGCCAGCAATCGCCTAGCGGGAGTACTTGGCACAGATACGCAGTATTTT	CASNRLAGVLGTDTQYF
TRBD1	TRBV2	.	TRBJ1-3	TGTGCCAGCTTTCAGGGGGCGGAAAACACCATATATTTT	CASFQGAENTIYF
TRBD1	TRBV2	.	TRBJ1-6	TGTGCCAGCAGTGTACTCGGCGGGACCGGGACAGGGGGTTCACCCCTCCACTTT	CASSVLGGTGTGGSPLHF
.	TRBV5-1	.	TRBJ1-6	TGCGCCAGCAGCTTGGGGGGGGGCCGAGTAGAGAATTCACCCCTCCACTTT	CASSLGGGRVENSPLHF
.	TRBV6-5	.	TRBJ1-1	TGTGCCAGCAGGGGCCAGAGTATGGCTTTCTTT	CASRGQSMAFF
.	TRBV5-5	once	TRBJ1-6	TGTGCCAGCAGCTTAAGGAGGGACTCCTATAATTCACCCCTCCACTTT	CASSLRRDSYNSPLHF
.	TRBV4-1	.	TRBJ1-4	TGCGCCAGCAGCCAAGTTTATAATGAAAAACTGTTTTTT	CASSQVYNEKLFF
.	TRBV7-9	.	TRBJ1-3	TGTGCCAGCACTCCGCGGGTGGGAAAATCTGGAAACACCATATATTTT	CASTPRVGKSGNTIYF
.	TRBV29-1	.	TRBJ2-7	TGCAGCGTTGTCGGCGGGGCCGAGCAGTACTTC	CSVVGGAEQYF
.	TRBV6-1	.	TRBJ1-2	TGTGCCAGCAGCTATGCCGACGGGACAACTGGCTACACCTTC	CASSYADGTTGYTF
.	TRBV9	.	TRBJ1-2	TGTGCCAGCAGCCCCCAGGGAGGGGCCACCTCCTATGGCTACACCTTC	CASSPQGGATSYGYTF